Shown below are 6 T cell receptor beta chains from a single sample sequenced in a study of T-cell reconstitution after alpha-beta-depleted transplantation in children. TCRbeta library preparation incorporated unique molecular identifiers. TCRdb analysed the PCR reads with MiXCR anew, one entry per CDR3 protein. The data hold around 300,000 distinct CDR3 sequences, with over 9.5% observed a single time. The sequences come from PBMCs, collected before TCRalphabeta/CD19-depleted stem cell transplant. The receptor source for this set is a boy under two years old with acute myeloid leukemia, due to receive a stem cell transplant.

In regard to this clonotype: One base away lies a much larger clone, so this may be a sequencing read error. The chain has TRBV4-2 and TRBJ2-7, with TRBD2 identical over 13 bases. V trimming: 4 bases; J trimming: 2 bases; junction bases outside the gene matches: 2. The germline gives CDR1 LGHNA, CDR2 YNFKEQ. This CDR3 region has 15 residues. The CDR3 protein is CASSRGTSGTYEQYF. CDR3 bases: TGTGCCAGCAGCCGCGGGACTAGCGGGACCTACGAGCAGTACTTC.

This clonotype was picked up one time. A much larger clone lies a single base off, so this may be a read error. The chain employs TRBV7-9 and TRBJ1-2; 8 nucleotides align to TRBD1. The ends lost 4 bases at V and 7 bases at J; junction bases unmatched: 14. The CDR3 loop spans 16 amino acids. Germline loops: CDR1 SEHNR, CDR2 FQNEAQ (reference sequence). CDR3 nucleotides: TGTGCCAGCAGCTCAAGGACAGGGCCAGGTTGGGGTGGCTACACCTTC. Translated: CASSSRTGPGWGGYTF.

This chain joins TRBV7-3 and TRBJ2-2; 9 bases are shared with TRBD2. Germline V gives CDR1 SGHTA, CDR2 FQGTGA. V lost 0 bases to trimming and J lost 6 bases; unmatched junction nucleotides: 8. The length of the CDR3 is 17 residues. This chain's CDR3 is CASSLTPGTSLAGELFF. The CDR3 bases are TGTGCCAGCAGCTTAACCCCCGGGACTAGCCTTGCCGGGGAGCTGTTTTTT.

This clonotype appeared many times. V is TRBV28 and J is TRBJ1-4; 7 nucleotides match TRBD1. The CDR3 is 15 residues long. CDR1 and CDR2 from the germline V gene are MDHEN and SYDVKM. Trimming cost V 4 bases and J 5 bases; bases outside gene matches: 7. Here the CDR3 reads CASSSSGGPNEKLFF. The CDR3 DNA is TGTGCCAGCAGTTCCTCAGGGGGACCGAATGAAAAACTGTTTTTT.

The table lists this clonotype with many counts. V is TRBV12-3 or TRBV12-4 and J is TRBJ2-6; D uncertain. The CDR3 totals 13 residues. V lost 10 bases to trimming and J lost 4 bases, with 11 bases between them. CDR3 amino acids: CANDQSGANVLTF. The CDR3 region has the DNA TGTGCCAACGATCAGTCGGGGGCCAACGTCCTGACTTTC.

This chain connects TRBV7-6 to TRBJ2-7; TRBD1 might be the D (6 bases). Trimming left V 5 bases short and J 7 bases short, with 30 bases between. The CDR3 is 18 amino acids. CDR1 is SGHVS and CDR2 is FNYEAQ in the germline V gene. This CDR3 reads CASSQQSLGSVQGGEQYF. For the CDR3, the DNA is TGTGCCAGCAGCCAGCAGTCACTTGGGAGTGTACAGGGCGGGGAGCAGTACTTC. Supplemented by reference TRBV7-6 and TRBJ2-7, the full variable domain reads GAGVSQSPRYKVTKRGQDVALRCDPISGHVSLYWYRQALGQGPEFLTYFNYEAQQDKSGLPNDRFSAERPEGSISTLTIQRTEQRDSAMYRCASSQQSLGSVQGGEQYFGPGTRLTVT.